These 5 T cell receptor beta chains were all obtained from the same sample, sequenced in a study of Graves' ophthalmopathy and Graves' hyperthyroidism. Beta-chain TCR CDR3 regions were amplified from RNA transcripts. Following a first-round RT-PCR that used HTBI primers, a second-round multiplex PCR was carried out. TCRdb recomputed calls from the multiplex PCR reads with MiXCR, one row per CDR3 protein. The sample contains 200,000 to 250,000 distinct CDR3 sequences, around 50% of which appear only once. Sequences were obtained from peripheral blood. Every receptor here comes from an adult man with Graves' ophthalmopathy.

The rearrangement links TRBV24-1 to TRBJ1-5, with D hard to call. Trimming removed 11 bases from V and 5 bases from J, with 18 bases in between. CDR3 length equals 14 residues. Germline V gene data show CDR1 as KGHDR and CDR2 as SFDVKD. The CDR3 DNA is TGTGCCAGCAGCCAGACATTAAGAGATCAGCCCCAGCATTTT. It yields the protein CASSQTLRDQPQHF.

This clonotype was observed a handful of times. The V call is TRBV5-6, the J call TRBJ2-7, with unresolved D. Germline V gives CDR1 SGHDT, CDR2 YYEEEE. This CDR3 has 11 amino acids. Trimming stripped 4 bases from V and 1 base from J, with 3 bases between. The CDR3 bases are TGTGCCAGCAGCATTTCCTACGAGCAGTACTTC. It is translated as CASSISYEQYF.

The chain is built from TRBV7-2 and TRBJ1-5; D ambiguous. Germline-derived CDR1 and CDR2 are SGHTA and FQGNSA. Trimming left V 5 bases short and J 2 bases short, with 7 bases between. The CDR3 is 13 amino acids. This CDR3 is CASSGSGNQPQHF. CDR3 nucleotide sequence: TGTGCCAGCAGCGGTAGCGGCAATCAGCCCCAGCATTTT. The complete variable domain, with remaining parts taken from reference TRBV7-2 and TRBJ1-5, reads GAGVSQSPSNKVTEKGKDVELRCDPISGHTALYWYRQSLGQGLEFLIYFQGNSAPDKSGLPSDRFSAERTGGSVSTLTIQRTQQEDSAVYLCASSGSGNQPQHFGDGTRLSIL.

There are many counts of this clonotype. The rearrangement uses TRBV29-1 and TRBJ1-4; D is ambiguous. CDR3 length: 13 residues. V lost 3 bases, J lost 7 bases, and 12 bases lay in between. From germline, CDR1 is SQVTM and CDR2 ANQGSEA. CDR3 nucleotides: TGCAGCGTTGATGTGGCAGATTCTGAAAAACTGTTTTTT. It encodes CSVDVADSEKLFF. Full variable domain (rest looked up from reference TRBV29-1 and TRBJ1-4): SAVISQKPSRDICQRGTSLTIQCQVDSQVTMMFWYRQQPGQSLTLIATANQGSEATYESGFVIDKFPISRPNLTFSTLTVSNMSPEDSSIYLCSVDVADSEKLFFGSGTQLSVL.

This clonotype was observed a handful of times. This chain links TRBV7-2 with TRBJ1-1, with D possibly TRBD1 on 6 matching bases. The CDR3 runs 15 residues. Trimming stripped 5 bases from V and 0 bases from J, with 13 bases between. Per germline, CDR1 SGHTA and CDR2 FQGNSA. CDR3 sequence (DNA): TGTGCCAGCAGCCTACAGGGATATCTGAACACTGAAGCTTTCTTT. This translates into CASSLQGYLNTEAFF. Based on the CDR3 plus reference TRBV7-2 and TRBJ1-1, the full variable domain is GAGVSQSPSNKVTEKGKDVELRCDPISGHTALYWYRQSLGQGLEFLIYFQGNSAPDKSGLPSDRFSAERTGGSVSTLTIQRTQQEDSAVYLCASSLQGYLNTEAFFGQGTRLTVV.